The 7 T cell receptor beta chains listed next were all sequenced from one sample in a study of response to subunit inactivated influenza vaccine (dated by TCRdb to the late 2010s). The protocol used for the library was RT-PCR. The sample was run on an Illumina HiSeq 2500. Using fastp trimming at Q25 and MiXCR clonotype assembly, TCRdb reanalyzed the public sequencing data and kept in-frame beta chains. Each entry merges the rows of one CDR3 protein and shows their most common DNA and genes. The sample data list about 780,000 distinct CDR3 sequences, and roughly 18% of these were observed just once. Clones ranked in the top ten supply approximately 11% of the sample. Source: PBMCs from blood, taken more than 4 days after vaccination. The source of these receptors is a man aged 50 to 60 who received an inactivated influenza vaccine. Donor details come from another sample of the same person, matched by shared clones.

This clonotype showed up just a few times. The chain is built from TRBV4-3 and TRBJ1-1; D uncertain. The CDR3 covers 17 residues. V was cut by 0 bases and J by 3 bases, with 17 bases left in between. Germline assignment: CDR1 LGHNA and CDR2 YSLEER. The CDR3 DNA sequence: TGCGCCAGCAGCCAAGATTTGGTTACCTTAAGAGACACTGAAGCTTTCTTT. Protein: CASSQDLVTLRDTEAFF.

J is TRBJ1-2 and V is TRBV10-3; 7 bases match TRBD1. V was clipped by 2 bases and J by 6 bases; unmatched bases: 9. CDR1 and CDR2 from the germline V gene are ENHRY and SYGVKD. This CDR3 contains 15 residues. The CDR3 reads CAISEELQGGNGYTF. The CDR3 nucleotides are TGTGCCATCAGTGAGGAGCTTCAGGGGGGGAATGGCTACACCTTC.

In this sample, this clonotype turned up a few times. J is TRBJ2-7 and V is TRBV29-1; perhaps D is TRBD1 or TRBD2 (5 bases each). Germline V gene lookup returns CDR1 SQVTM and CDR2 ANQGSEA. The CDR3 totals 13 residues. Deletions cut 6 bases from V and 4 bases from J, with 16 bases between. DNA of the CDR3: TGCAGCGTGACGGGGAGACAGAGGTACGAGCAGTACTTC. It translates to CSVTGRQRYEQYF.

The chain uses TRBV21-1 and TRBJ2-7; the DNA was not used to check the table's D call, TRBD1. TRBV21-1 is a recognized pseudogene. There are 15 residues in the CDR3. CDR3: CASSKDGTPPYEQYF. The DNA for the CDR3 is TGTGCCAGCAGCAAAGACGGGACACCACCCTACGAGCAGTACTTC.

This clonotype was recorded at least ten times. V is TRBV6-5 and J is TRBJ2-3; 7 positions agree with TRBD2. CDR1 MNHEY and CDR2 SVGAGI come from the germline V gene. CDR3 length equals 15 residues. J lost 2 bases, V lost 2 bases, and 4 bases had no gene match. CDR3 DNA sequence: TGTGCCAGCAGTTACGGACGGGGGGTCACAGATACGCAGTATTTT. Encoded protein: CASSYGRGVTDTQYF.

This clonotype was recorded a few times. The chain combines TRBV12-3 or TRBV12-4 with TRBJ1-6; no firm D call. CDR3 size: 15 residues. Trimming took off 2 bases at V and 0 bases at J, with 5 bases between the two ends. The CDR3 DNA reads TGTGCCAGCAGTTTACACAGCTCCTATAATTCACCCCTCCACTTT. Translating gives CASSLHSSYNSPLHF.

This clonotype showed up just a few times. The chain carries TRBV7-2 and TRBJ1-6; D is uncertain. With 3 bases removed from V and 8 bases from J, the gap between germline ends came to 14 bases. The germline CDR1 and CDR2 sequences are SGHTA and FQGNSA. This CDR3 region has 15 residues. Here the CDR3 reads CASSFDQLHYSPLHF. In nucleotides, the CDR3 is TGTGCCAGCAGCTTTGACCAGCTTCACTATTCACCCCTCCACTTT.